This T cell receptor beta chain was recorded in a study of blood T cell repertoires in COVID-19. V was clipped by 3 bases and J by 1 base, with 6 bases between them. The CDR3 has 14 residues. The germline V gene encodes CDR1 WNHNN and CDR2 SYGVQD (reference sequence). This clone has just one count. Some clones are missing from TCRdb's copy, which holds only in-frame ones; the method was immunoSEQ multiplex PCR. Of tens of thousands of clones listed, 89% are singletons. The TCR comes from a woman aged 50 to 60 with active COVID-19. This chain links TRBV10-1 with TRBJ2-2; D not resolved. Material: peripheral blood. In nucleotides, the CDR3 is TGCGCCAGCAGTGATCCCGGGAACACCGGGGAGCTGTTTTTT. The encoded protein is CASSDPGNTGELFF.